These T cell receptor beta chains were read from a single sample in a study of Tregs in tolerant kidney transplant recipients. TCRdb's table, derived via immunoSEQ multiplex PCR, lists solely in-frame clones and lacks some. The sample lists fewer than 45,000 clones, about 95% occurring once. Their antigen targets remain unknown. Sample: Tregs from blood cultured with allogeneic cells. The receptors were gathered from a human donor in good health. Both conserved end residues are part of each CDR3. Each record gives: clone size, J gene, D gene, V gene, CDR3 protein, CDR3 DNA. D genes are given only for firm matches. Size tells how often a clone was seen (once, few, many) or the class of an expanded clone, and some rows leave it out.

>NA|TRBJ2-1|TRBD1|TRBV5-6
CASSPDRGVLEGFNEQFF
TGTGCCAGCAGCCCGGACAGGGGAGTTCTAGAGGGCTTCAATGAGCAGTTCTTC
>NA|TRBJ2-1|NA|TRBV7-2
CASSTSPSLSYNEQFF
TGTGCCAGCAGCACCTCGCCATCCCTCTCCTACAATGAGCAGTTCTTC
>NA|TRBJ2-7|NA|TRBV6-1
CASSEFPGGLEQYF
TGTGCCAGCAGTGAATTTCCCGGGGGACTCGAGCAGTACTTC
>NA|TRBJ2-1|TRBD2|TRBV5-1
CASSLTSATITEQFF
TGCGCCAGCAGCTTGACTAGCGCTACCATCACTGAGCAGTTCTTC
>NA|TRBJ1-4|TRBD1|TRBV6-6
CASRADRGQKLFF
TGTGCCAGCAGAGCCGACAGGGGTCAAAAACTGTTTTTT
>NA|TRBJ2-5|NA|TRBV6-5
CATGTQETQYF
TGTGCCACCGGGACACAAGAGACCCAGTACTTC
>NA|TRBJ1-2|NA|TRBV29-1
CSVLRANYGYTF
TGCAGTGTCCTCAGGGCTAACTATGGCTACACCTTC
>once|TRBJ1-2|NA|TRBV18
CASSPGGADYGYTF
TGTGCCAGCTCACCAGGGGGGGCTGACTATGGCTACACCTTC
>once|TRBJ1-5|TRBD1|TRBV19
CASSSAGQGAYQPQHF
TGTGCCAGTAGTAGCGCCGGACAGGGGGCATATCAGCCCCAGCATTTT
>NA|TRBJ1-5|NA|TRBV7-6
CASSFRRGGQPQHF
TGTGCCAGCAGCTTCAGGAGAGGAGGACAGCCCCAGCATTTT
>NA|TRBJ2-7|NA|TRBV19
CASSIRSAGYEQYF
TGTGCCAGTAGTATAAGGTCGGCCGGCTACGAGCAGTACTTC
>NA|TRBJ1-1|NA|TRBV10-2
CASSGGNRVWTEAFF
TGCGCCAGCAGTGGGGGGAACAGGGTCTGGACTGAAGCTTTCTTT
>NA|TRBJ2-3|TRBD2|TRBV5-1
CASSPAGGTDTQYF
TGCGCCAGCAGCCCCGCGGGGGGCACAGATACGCAGTATTTT
>NA|TRBJ1-1|NA|TRBV29-1
CSILRWGAAFF
TGCAGCATTCTTAGATGGGGTGCAGCTTTCTTT
>NA|TRBJ2-5|TRBD1|TRBV5-6
CASSLVKGARETQYF
TGTGCCAGCAGCTTGGTCAAGGGGGCAAGGGAGACCCAGTACTTC
>NA|TRBJ1-5|TRBD1|TRBV7-9
CASSSNRGQPQHF
TGTGCCAGCAGCTCCAACAGGGGACAGCCCCAGCATTTT
>NA|TRBJ2-1|NA|TRBV7-2
CASSFGLPYNEQFF
TGTGCCAGCAGCTTTGGACTACCATACAATGAGCAGTTCTTC
>NA|TRBJ1-5|NA|TRBV5-6
CASSLRGIGNQPQHF
TGTGCCAGCAGCTTACGGGGAATTGGTAATCAGCCCCAGCATTTT
>NA|TRBJ1-5|NA|TRBV4-1
CASSQDPSGPQHF
TGCGCCAGCAGCCAAGACCCCAGCGGCCCCCAGCATTTT
>NA|TRBJ1-1|TRBD1|TRBV6-5
CASRKRTGTYTEAFF
TGTGCCAGCAGGAAAAGGACAGGGACCTACACTGAAGCTTTCTTT
>NA|TRBJ2-5|NA|TRBV5-1
CASSPLRPGEMGETQYF
TGCGCCAGCAGCCCCCTACGGCCCGGGGAGATGGGAGAGACCCAGTACTTC
>NA|TRBJ1-2|NA|TRBV18
CASSPEASPYGYTF
TGTGCCAGCTCACCAGAGGCGAGTCCTTATGGCTACACCTTC
>NA|TRBJ2-7|TRBD1|TRBV10-2
CASSVQGTYEQYF
TGCGCCAGCAGTGTACAGGGGACCTACGAGCAGTACTTC
>NA|TRBJ2-7|TRBD1|TRBV23-1
CASSQSGTGKYREYEQYF
TGCGCCAGCAGTCAATCCGGGACAGGCAAATATCGGGAATACGAGCAGTACTTC
>NA|TRBJ2-3|NA|TRBV6-6
CASSYQGTDTQYF
TGTGCCAGCAGTTACCAGGGCACAGATACGCAGTATTTT
>NA|TRBJ2-1|NA|TRBV11-3
CASSRGAHNEQFF
TGTGCCAGCAGCCGAGGGGCCCACAATGAGCAGTTCTTC
>once|TRBJ1-6|TRBD1|TRBV7-2
CASSLTGTGGYSPLHF
TGTGCCAGCAGTCTTACCGGGACAGGGGGTTATTCACCCCTCCACTTT
>NA|TRBJ2-3|NA|TRBV2
CASSRTDTQYF
TGTGCCAGCAGCCGCACAGATACGCAGTATTTT
>NA|TRBJ1-1|TRBD1|TRBV4-1
CASSTSGGLEAFF
TGCGCCAGCAGCACCTCAGGGGGCCTAGAAGCTTTCTTT
>NA|TRBJ1-5|TRBD1|TRBV6-1
CASSDYYRGPNQPQHF
TGTGCCAGCAGTGACTACTACAGGGGCCCCAATCAGCCCCAGCATTTT
>NA|TRBJ2-2|TRBD2|TRBV7-9
CASSRLAGGRTGELFF
TGTGCCAGCAGCCGACTAGCGGGAGGGCGGACCGGGGAGCTGTTTTTT